Below, 31 T cell receptor beta chains from the same sample are listed, as sequenced in a study of T cell responses to AZD1222 COVID-19 vaccine. Clones were read by immunoSEQ multiplex PCR, and TCRdb kept only the in-frame ones, dropping some. The sample lists some 150,000 clones, roughly 90% occurring once. The sample consisted of peripheral blood, taken 28 days after the second AZD1222 dose. These receptors originate from an adult who received the AZD1222 COVID-19 vaccine.

As concerns this clone: The sample contains more than one DNA sequence encoding this CDR3. The rearrangement links TRBV19 to TRBJ1-5; no firm D call. This CDR3 region has 13 residues. Looked up from germline, CDR1 is LNHDA and CDR2 is SQIVND (reference sequence). V lost 3 bases and J lost 6, with 9 bases in between. CDR3 amino acids: CASSIEGSQPQHF. CDR3 coding DNA: TGTGCCAGTAGTATCGAGGGTAGTCAGCCCCAGCATTTT. Looking up the rest from reference TRBV19 and TRBJ1-5 gives the full variable domain: DGGITQSPKYLFRKEGQNVTLSCEQNLNHDAMYWYRQDPGQGLRLIYYSQIVNDFQKGDIAEGYSVSREKKESFPLTVTSAQKNPTAFYLCASSIEGSQPQHFGDGTRLSIL.

J is TRBJ2-2 and V is TRBV24-1, with a tentative D call TRBD2 (7 bases). Per the germline V gene, CDR1 is KGHDR and CDR2 is SFDVKD. V was cut by 4 bases and J by 6 bases, with 23 bases left in between. CDR3 length equals 18 residues. CDR3 region: CATSDPKGGRGMPGELFF. CDR3 coding DNA: TGTGCCACCAGTGACCCAAAGGGGGGGCGCGGTATGCCCGGGGAGCTGTTTTTT.

This clone was detected only a few times. This chain joins TRBV7-2 and TRBJ2-1; D may correspond to TRBD1 or TRBD2 (5 bases each). Between the trimmed V and J ends, which lost 0 bases and 6 bases, there was a span of 12 bases. Germline CDR1 is SGHTA and CDR2 is FQGNSA. The CDR3 is 15 amino acids. CDR3 residues: CASSLARVGGNEQFF. The CDR3 nucleotides read TGTGCCAGCAGCTTAGCCAGGGTAGGAGGCAATGAGCAGTTCTTC.

V gene TRBV4-2 combines with J gene TRBJ1-4, with a possible D match to TRBD1 (6 bases). The CDR3 consists of 15 residues. The germline gives CDR1 LGHNA, CDR2 YNFKEQ. V lost 6 bases, J lost 6 bases, and 17 bases lay in between. CDR3 in amino acids: CASRAYVGADEKLFF. DNA for the CDR3: TGTGCCAGCAGGGCGTACGTGGGGGCAGATGAAAAACTGTTTTTT.

This chain links TRBV4-3 with TRBJ1-2; weak D call: TRBD1 (6 bases). Germline CDR1 LGHNA, CDR2 YSLEER. The CDR3 runs to 13 residues. The V and J ends lost 8 bases and 4 bases respectively, with 14 bases between them. CDR3 nucleotides: TGCGCCAGCGGAGGGGGAATCGGCTATGGCTACACCTTC. Translated, it gives CASGGGIGYGYTF.

This sequence joins TRBV28 and TRBJ1-4; tentatively, D is TRBD1 (6 bases). The V and J ends lost 2 bases and 7 bases respectively, with 8 bases between them. The CDR3 runs 13 residues. Germline V CDR1 and CDR2: MDHEN, SYDVKM. The CDR3 is CASSLGQIEKLFF. CDR3 nucleotides: TGTGCCAGCAGTTTAGGACAGATTGAAAAACTGTTTTTT.

The chain links TRBV18 to TRBJ2-3; weak D call: TRBD2 (6 bases). CDR3 length: 16 amino acids. V dropped 2 bases and J dropped 2 bases, with 14 bases sitting between them. The germline gives CDR1 KGHSH, CDR2 LQKENI. The CDR3 DNA reads as TGTGCCAGCTCACCAGCCGGGACTCATCCCACAGATACGCAGTATTTT. This encodes CASSPAGTHPTDTQYF.

The V and J genes are TRBV19 and TRBJ2-7; D may be TRBD2 (6 bases). CDR3 size: 16 residues. Germline CDR1 and CDR2: LNHDA and SQIVND (reference sequence). Trimming removed 3 bases at V and 4 bases at J, with 19 bases between. Here the CDR3 DNA reads TGTGCCAGTAGTATGGGAGGCGGGTCCCCTTGGTACGAGCAGTACTTC. This gives the protein CASSMGGGSPWYEQYF.

This clone has just one count. J is TRBJ1-1 and V is TRBV9, with no clear D. The V and J ends lost 1 base and 2 bases respectively, with 9 bases between them. The germline V gene encodes CDR1 SGDLS and CDR2 YYNGEE. The length of the CDR3 is 14 residues. As DNA, the CDR3 is TGTGCCAGCAGCGTAACTTGGGGTAACACTGAAGCTTTCTTT. Encoded protein: CASSVTWGNTEAFF.

J is TRBJ2-7 and V is TRBV6-2 or TRBV6-3; D remains unclear. Germline V gives CDR1 MNHEY, CDR2 SVGEGT. With 0 bases removed from V and 0 bases from J, the gap between germline ends came to 15 bases. This CDR3 comprises 17 residues. The CDR3 spells CASSYSWSDLASYEQYF. The CDR3 nucleotides are TGTGCCAGCAGTTACTCGTGGTCGGATTTAGCCTCCTACGAGCAGTACTTC.

The CDR3 DNA is TGTGCCAGCAGCGCAGCGGGACTCCTCAGGGATACGCAGTATTTT. Translated, it gives CASSAAGLLRDTQYF. The rearrangement uses TRBV5-4 and TRBJ2-3; TRBD2 agrees at 7 bases. With 4 bases clipped from V and 6 bases from J, the junction kept 11 bases outside the gene matches. Germline V gene data show CDR1 as SGHNT and CDR2 as YYREEE (reference sequence). There are 15 residues in the CDR3.

This clone was seen only once. The chain uses TRBV7-8 and TRBJ2-1; TRBD2 matches at 12 bases. V lost 7 bases and J lost 0; bases outside the gene matches: 10. Germline V gene sequence: CDR1 SGHVS, CDR2 FQNEAQ. CDR3 size: 18 residues. The CDR3 reads CASTVLLAGGSSYNEQFF. As DNA, the CDR3 is TGTGCCAGCACGGTGTTACTAGCGGGGGGTAGCTCCTACAATGAGCAGTTCTTC.

The chain is built from TRBV30 and TRBJ2-7; 9 bases line up with TRBD1. The V gene's germline CDR1 is GTSNPN and CDR2 SVGIG (reference sequence). The CDR3 extends over 11 amino acids. V dropped 7 bases and J dropped 4; count of bases not matched to a gene: 2. CDR3 sequence (DNA): TGTGCCTCGGACAGGGGATACGAGCAGTACTTC. As protein: CASDRGYEQYF.

The chain carries TRBV19 and TRBJ1-5, with D unclear. Per the germline V gene, CDR1 is LNHDA and CDR2 is SQIVND (reference sequence). CDR3 length equals 15 residues. The ends were cut back, 3 bases at V and 0 bases at J, with 9 bases in the middle. The CDR3 DNA is TGTGCCAGTAGTATGGGTCAGTATAGCAATCAGCCCCAGCATTTT. Amino acids: CASSMGQYSNQPQHF.

The table lists this clone with a count of one. The genes are TRBV30 and TRBJ1-1; D remains ambiguous. V was shortened by 4 bases and J by 0 bases, with 6 bases between the two germline ends. From germline, CDR1 is GTSNPN and CDR2 SVGIG (reference sequence). This CDR3 comprises 12 residues. CDR3 sequence: CAWTRVNTEAFF. CDR3 nucleotides: TGTGCCTGGACCCGGGTGAACACTGAAGCTTTCTTT.

The chain links TRBV7-2 to TRBJ2-3; D remains unclear. The CDR3 is made up of 11 amino acids. Germline loops: CDR1 SGHTA, CDR2 FQGNSA. V was cut by 4 bases and J by 8 bases, with 7 bases left in between. In nucleotides, the CDR3 is TGTGCCAGCAGCTCCCAAGGTACGCAGTATTTT. This codes for CASSSQGTQYF.

This clone was counted a few times. The rearrangement links TRBV2 to TRBJ1-5, with D tentatively TRBD1 (6 bases). There are 13 residues in the CDR3. Germline V gives CDR1 SNHLY, CDR2 FYNNEI. The V gene lost 8 bases and the J gene lost 6 bases, with 14 bases spanning the gap. CDR3: CASGAGEGQPQHF. The CDR3 nucleotides are TGTGCCAGCGGAGCAGGGGAAGGTCAGCCCCAGCATTTT.

The chain carries TRBV29-1 and TRBJ1-3, with D unresolved. The germline V and J ends were trimmed by 6 bases and 7 bases, with 25 bases remaining between them. This CDR3 is built from 16 residues. Germline lookup yields CDR1 SQVTM and CDR2 ANQGSEA. The DNA of the CDR3 is TGCAGCGTCCTACCATCGGACGGAGGAGAGGCTAACACCATATATTTT. Encoded protein: CSVLPSDGGEANTIYF.

The chain combines TRBV10-3 with TRBJ2-1; D unclear. The CDR3 has 14 amino acids. Trimming stripped 10 bases from V and 6 bases from J, with 19 bases between. Germline values: CDR1 ENHRY, CDR2 SYGVKD. CDR3 in DNA: TGTGCCACCTCCAGTACCGAGACGGCCAATGAGCAGTTCTTC. It specifies CATSSTETANEQFF.

A word on this clone: Other DNA variants within this sample encode the same CDR3. The chain employs TRBV28 and TRBJ1-5; tentative D call: TRBD1 (5 bases). V was trimmed by 3 bases and J by 4 bases, leaving 7 bases between them. The CDR3 sequence is 13 residues long. Germline-derived CDR1 and CDR2 are MDHEN and SYDVKM. CDR3 in amino acids: CASSLAGNQPQHF. The DNA for the CDR3 is TGTGCCAGCAGTTTGGCAGGGAATCAGCCCCAGCATTTT.

As to this clone: At the DNA level, this CDR3 is encoded by other sequences in the same sample as well. DNA for the CDR3: TGTGCCAGCAGTTTGGGGGGGAGGGGTACAGATACGCAGTATTTT. Its protein is CASSLGGRGTDTQYF. The chain links TRBV27 to TRBJ2-3; 7 bases are a match to TRBD2. Germline CDR1 reads MNHEY; CDR2 reads SMNVEV (reference sequence). The CDR3 contains 15 residues. J gave up 3 bases and V 3 bases, and 6 bases lay outside the gene matches.

The CDR3 protein is CASSQGKTASGTDTQYF. The CDR3 nucleotides read TGCGCCAGCAGCCAGGGGAAGACAGCTAGCGGCACAGATACGCAGTATTTT. V and J are TRBV5-1 and TRBJ2-3; tentatively, D is TRBD1 or TRBD2 (6 bases each). Looked up from germline, CDR1 is SGHRS and CDR2 is YFSETQ. V was pared by 4 bases and J by 1 base, with 19 bases between. CDR3 length: 17 residues.

CDR3 bases: TGTGCCAGCAGCTTAGGACTAGTTTGGTTCTTC. This translates into CASSLGLVWFF. The genes are TRBV7-9 and TRBJ2-1, with D perhaps matching TRBD2 (6 bases). The germline V and J ends were trimmed by 1 base and 15 bases, with 10 bases remaining between them. The germline CDR1 and CDR2 sequences are SEHNR and FQNEAQ (reference sequence). The CDR3 loop spans 11 amino acids.

This sequence joins TRBV4-2 and TRBJ1-1; 9 nucleotides line up with TRBD1. Germline lookup yields CDR1 LGHNA and CDR2 YNFKEQ. This CDR3 has 16 amino acids. Trimming at V came to 5 bases and at J to 0 bases, leaving 7 bases not matched to a gene. CDR3 protein: CASSYGQGPLNTEAFF. Here the CDR3 DNA reads TGTGCCAGCAGCTACGGACAGGGGCCCTTGAACACTGAAGCTTTCTTT.

This rearrangement joins TRBV2 to TRBJ2-2; 7 nucleotides line up with TRBD2. Germline V gives CDR1 SNHLY, CDR2 FYNNEI. There are 16 residues in the CDR3. Germline trimming cut 5 bases from V and 4 bases from J; bases unmatched to any gene: 10. CDR3 nucleotide sequence: TGTGCCAGCAGTCAACGGTCCGGGGGGTCCACCGGGGAGCTGTTTTTT. Translated, it gives CASSQRSGGSTGELFF.

This chain connects TRBV7-3 to TRBJ2-5, with unresolved D. The V gene lost 5 bases and the J gene lost 5 bases, with 12 bases spanning the gap. Germline V gives CDR1 SGHTA, CDR2 FQGTGA. This CDR3 spans 13 amino acids. The CDR3 region has the DNA TGTGCCAGCAGCCCCCGGCTAGGGGAGACCCAGTACTTC. This gives the protein CASSPRLGETQYF.

Here the CDR3 DNA reads TGCGCCAGCAGCTTGGCCCCGGGGGTGGACTATGGCTACACCTTC. As protein: CASSLAPGVDYGYTF. The rearrangement joins TRBV5-1 to TRBJ1-2; tentative D call: TRBD1 (5 bases). Looked up from germline, CDR1 is SGHRS and CDR2 is YFSETQ. The CDR3 sequence is 15 residues long. V was shortened by 0 bases and J by 3 bases, with 12 bases between the two germline ends.

This chain connects TRBV28 to TRBJ2-1, with 7 bases matching TRBD1. Germline CDR1 is MDHEN and CDR2 is SYDVKM. The CDR3 is 14 residues long. J lost 4 bases, V lost 5 bases, and 5 bases had no gene match. The CDR3 DNA follows: TGTGCCAGCAGTCCCGGGACAGTGTACAATGAGCAGTTCTTC. Translation: CASSPGTVYNEQFF.

This chain uses TRBV12-3 or TRBV12-4 with TRBJ1-2; a possible D gene is TRBD1 (6 bases). CDR3 length equals 13 residues. V lost 6 bases to trimming and J lost 4 bases, with 12 bases between them. CDR3 protein: CASRSTGLYGYTF. The DNA for the CDR3 is TGTGCCAGCAGATCCACAGGGCTCTATGGCTACACCTTC.

This chain links TRBV28 with TRBJ2-1; 11 bases line up with TRBD1. The germline gives CDR1 MDHEN, CDR2 SYDVKM. V dropped 4 bases and J dropped 4; count of bases not matched to a gene: 6. CDR3 length: 16 amino acids. Here the CDR3 DNA reads TGTGCCAGCAGTTCAGCCGGGACAGGGGGTTACAATGAGCAGTTCTTC. It codes for CASSSAGTGGYNEQFF.

This clone was picked up a small number of times. The chain recombines TRBV5-3 with TRBJ2-7, with 10 positions matching TRBD2. TRBV5-3 is flagged as an ORF with uncertain function. The junction had 13 bases not matched to a gene; V was cut back by 1 base and J by 3 bases. The CDR3 is 18 amino acids. CDR3 amino acids: CARSLSGPSGSSRYEQYF. The CDR3 nucleotides are TGTGCCAGAAGCTTGAGTGGCCCTAGCGGGAGTTCCCGCTACGAGCAGTACTTC.